This T cell receptor (beta chain) appears in the sequencing data of a study of T cell responses to AZD1222 COVID-19 vaccine. Notes on the study in general: The study identified only five to seven AZD1222 recipients as seropositive at baseline. Distributed over spike, vaccine-associated CD4 TCRs predominated at 160-218 and 743-854. Females made up more of the donors, who were largely white British, and clonal diversity may have come out too low. Repertoires were sampled only after the peak T cell response.

Using immunoSEQ multiplex PCR, the repertoire was profiled, and TCRdb retains in-frame clones only, with some absent. Of 140,000 to 150,000 clones listed, 85% to 90% are singletons. A note on this clone: The antigen is not known.

V shed 6 bases and J 2 bases; nucleotides not matched to a gene: 8. The germline CDR1 and CDR2 sequences are SGDLS and YYNGEE. The CDR3 length is 16 residues. The source material was peripheral blood, sampled on day 0 of AZD1222 vaccination. The clonotype was recovered from an adult in good health. The V call is TRBV9, the J call TRBJ2-2, with TRBD2 matching 9 bases. CDR3 DNA sequence: TGTGCCAGCACCTTGGGGACTAGCCCCAACACCGGGGAGCTGTTTTTT. As protein: CASTLGTSPNTGELFF.